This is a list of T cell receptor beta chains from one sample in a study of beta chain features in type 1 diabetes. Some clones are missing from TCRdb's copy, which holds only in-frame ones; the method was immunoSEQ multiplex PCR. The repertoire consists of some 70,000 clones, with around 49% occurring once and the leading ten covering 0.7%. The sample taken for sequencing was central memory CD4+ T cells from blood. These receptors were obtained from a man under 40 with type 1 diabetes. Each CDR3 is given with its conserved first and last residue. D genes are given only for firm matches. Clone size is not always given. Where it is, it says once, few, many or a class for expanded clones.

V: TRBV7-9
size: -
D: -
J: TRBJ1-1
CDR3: CASSADTNTEAFF
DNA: TGTGCCAGCAGCGCCGACACAAACACTGAAGCTTTCTTT

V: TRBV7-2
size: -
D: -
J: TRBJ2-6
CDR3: CASSVEVGASGANVLTF
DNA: TGTGCCAGCAGCGTCGAAGTAGGGGCCTCTGGGGCCAACGTCCTGACTTTC

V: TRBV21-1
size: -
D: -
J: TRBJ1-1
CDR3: CASSKVSGTGDIGEAFF
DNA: TGTGCCAGCAGCAAAGTCTCCGGGACAGGGGATATTGGTGAAGCTTTCTTT

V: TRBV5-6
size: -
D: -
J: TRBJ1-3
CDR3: CASSSRGPRGSGNTIYF
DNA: TGTGCCAGCAGCTCGCGGGGACCTCGCGGTTCTGGAAACACCATATATTTT

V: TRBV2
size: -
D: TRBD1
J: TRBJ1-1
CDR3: CASSVQGGTEAFF
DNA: TGTGCCAGCAGTGTACAGGGGGGGACTGAAGCTTTCTTT

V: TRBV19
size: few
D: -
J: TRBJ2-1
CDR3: CASTSPYNEQFF
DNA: TGTGCCAGTACTTCCCCCTACAATGAGCAGTTCTTC

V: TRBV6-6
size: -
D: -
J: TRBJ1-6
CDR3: CASTQGGNTSPLHF
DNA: TGTGCCAGCACCCAGGGAGGGAATACTTCACCCCTCCACTTT

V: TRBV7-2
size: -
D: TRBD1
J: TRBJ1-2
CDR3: CASSYSRDSYGYTF
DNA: TGTGCCAGCAGCTACAGCCGGGACAGCTATGGCTACACCTTC

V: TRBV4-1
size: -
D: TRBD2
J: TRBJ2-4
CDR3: CASSQGLAQNQRAKNIQYF
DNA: TGCGCCAGCAGCCAGGGACTAGCACAAAATCAGAGAGCCAAAAACATTCAGTACTTC

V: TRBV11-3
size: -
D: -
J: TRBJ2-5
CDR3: CASSLGPGLKETQYF
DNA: TGTGCCAGCAGCTTAGGACCAGGTCTGAAAGAGACCCAGTACTTC

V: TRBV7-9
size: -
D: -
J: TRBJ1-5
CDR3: CASSFQSQPQHF
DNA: TGTGCCAGCAGCTTTCAAAGCCAGCCCCAGCATTTT

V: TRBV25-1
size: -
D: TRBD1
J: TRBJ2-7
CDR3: CASSDSGTVTYEQYF
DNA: TGTGCCAGCAGTGATTCCGGGACAGTGACCTACGAGCAGTACTTC

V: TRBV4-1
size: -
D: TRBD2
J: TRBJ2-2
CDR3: CASSQLAGAPGELFF
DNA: TGCGCCAGCAGCCAACTAGCGGGGGCTCCCGGGGAGCTGTTTTTT

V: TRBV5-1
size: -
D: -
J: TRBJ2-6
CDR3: CASSSQGSGANVLTF
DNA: TGCGCCAGCAGCTCACAGGGCTCTGGGGCCAACGTCCTGACTTTC

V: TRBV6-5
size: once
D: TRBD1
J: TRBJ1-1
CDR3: CASSLGGANTEAFF
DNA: TGTGCCAGCAGCCTAGGGGGCGCGAACACTGAAGCTTTCTTT

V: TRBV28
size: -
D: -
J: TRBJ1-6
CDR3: CASSRGSGSPLHF
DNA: TGTGCCAGCAGTAGAGGGTCTGGGTCACCCCTCCACTTT

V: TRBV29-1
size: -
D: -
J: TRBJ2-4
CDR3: CSVRGGGGHDIQYF
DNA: TGCAGCGTCCGCGGGGGAGGGGGACACGACATTCAGTACTTC

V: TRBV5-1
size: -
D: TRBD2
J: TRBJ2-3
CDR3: CASSNSGRGRGADTQYF
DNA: TGCGCCAGCAGCAATAGCGGGAGGGGCCGGGGAGCAGATACGCAGTATTTT

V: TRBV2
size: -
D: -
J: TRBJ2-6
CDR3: CASSEAGGASGANVLTF
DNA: TGTGCCAGCAGTGAAGCTGGAGGTGCCTCCGGGGCCAACGTCCTGACTTTC

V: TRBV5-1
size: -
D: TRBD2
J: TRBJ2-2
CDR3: CASSPTGLAGAKIKNTGELFF
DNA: TGCGCCAGCAGCCCCACCGGACTAGCGGGAGCCAAGATCAAAAACACCGGGGAGCTGTTTTTT

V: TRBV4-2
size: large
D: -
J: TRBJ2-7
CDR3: CASSPSGGPSYEQYF
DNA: TGTGCCAGCAGCCCTAGTGGGGGCCCATCCTACGAGCAGTACTTC

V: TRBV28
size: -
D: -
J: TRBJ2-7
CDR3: CASSVENRDPRF
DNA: TGTGCCAGCAGTGTGGAAAACAGGGACCCCCGATTC

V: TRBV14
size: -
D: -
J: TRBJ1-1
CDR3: CASSQAGVGLNTEAFF
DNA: TGTGCCAGCAGCCAGGCAGGGGTGGGCTTGAACACTGAAGCTTTCTTT

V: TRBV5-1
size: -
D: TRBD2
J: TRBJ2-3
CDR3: CASSPTSRRPTDTQYF
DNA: TGCGCCAGCAGCCCGACTAGCCGCCGCCCCACAGATACGCAGTATTTT

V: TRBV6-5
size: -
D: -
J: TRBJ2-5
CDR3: CASSSTGRGTQYF
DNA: TGTGCCAGCAGCTCCACAGGGAGGGGGACCCAGTACTTC

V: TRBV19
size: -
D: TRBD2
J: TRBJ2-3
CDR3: CASSSRWRELTDTQYF
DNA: TGTGCCAGTAGCTCAAGGTGGCGGGAGCTAACAGATACGCAGTATTTT

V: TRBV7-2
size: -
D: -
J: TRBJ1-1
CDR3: CASSRQAVEAFF
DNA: TGTGCCAGCAGCCGACAGGCTGTTGAAGCTTTCTTT

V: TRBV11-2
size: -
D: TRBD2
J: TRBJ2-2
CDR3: CASSSVGAGVANTGELFF
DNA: TGTGCCAGCAGCTCCGTTGGTGCGGGAGTGGCGAACACCGGGGAGCTGTTTTTT

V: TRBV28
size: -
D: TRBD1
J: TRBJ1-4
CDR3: CASSLMDREKLFF
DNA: TGTGCCAGCAGTTTAATGGACAGGGAAAAACTGTTTTTT

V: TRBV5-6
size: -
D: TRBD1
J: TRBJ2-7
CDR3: CASSLVGTDPYEQYF
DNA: TGTGCCAGCAGCTTGGTTGGGACAGACCCCTACGAGCAGTACTTC

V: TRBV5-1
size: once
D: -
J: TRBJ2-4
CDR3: CASAWAGIQYF
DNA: TGCGCCAGCGCTTGGGCGGGCATTCAGTACTTC

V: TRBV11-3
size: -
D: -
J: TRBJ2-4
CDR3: CASSPRARGENIQYF
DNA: TGTGCCAGCAGCCCCAGGGCGAGAGGCGAAAACATTCAGTACTTC

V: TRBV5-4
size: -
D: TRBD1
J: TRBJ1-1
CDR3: CASSVRDRVTEAFF
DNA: TGTGCCAGCAGCGTCCGGGACAGGGTCACTGAAGCTTTCTTT

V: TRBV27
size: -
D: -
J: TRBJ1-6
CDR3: CASRRDFNSPLHF
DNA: TGTGCCAGCAGACGGGATTTCAATTCACCCCTCCACTTT

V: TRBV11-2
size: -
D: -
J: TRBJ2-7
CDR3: CASSLDRYEQYF
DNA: TGTGCCAGCAGCTTAGACAGGTACGAGCAGTACTTC

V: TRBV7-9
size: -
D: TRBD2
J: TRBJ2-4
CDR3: CASSSGLAGNQVENIQYF
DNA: TGTGCCAGCAGTTCGGGACTAGCGGGGAACCAGGTCGAAAACATTCAGTACTTC

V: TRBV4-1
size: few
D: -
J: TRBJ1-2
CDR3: CASSPAPQTNYGYTF
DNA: TGCGCCAGCAGCCCCGCTCCACAGACCAACTATGGCTACACCTTC

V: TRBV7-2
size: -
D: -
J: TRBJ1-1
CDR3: CASSSNTGRNTEAFF
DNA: TGTGCCAGCAGCTCCAATACAGGGAGGAACACTGAAGCTTTCTTT

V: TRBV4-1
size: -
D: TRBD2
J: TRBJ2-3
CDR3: CASSRRLAGGGTDTQYF
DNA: TGCGCCAGCAGCCGGAGACTAGCGGGAGGAGGCACAGATACGCAGTATTTT

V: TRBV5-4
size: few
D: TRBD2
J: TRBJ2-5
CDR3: CASSFGTSGRGAFQETQYF
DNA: TGTGCCAGCAGCTTCGGGACTAGCGGGAGGGGCGCTTTCCAAGAGACCCAGTACTTC

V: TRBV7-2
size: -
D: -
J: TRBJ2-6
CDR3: CASSLGTGISGANVLTF
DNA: TGTGCCAGCAGCTTAGGGACGGGAATCTCTGGGGCCAACGTCCTGACTTTC

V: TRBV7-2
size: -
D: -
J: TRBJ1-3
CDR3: CASSLDLGSSGNTIYF
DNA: TGTGCCAGCAGCTTAGATCTAGGCAGCTCTGGAAACACCATATATTTT

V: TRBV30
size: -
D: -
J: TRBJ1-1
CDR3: CAWTSGFRAFF
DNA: TGTGCCTGGACCTCAGGGTTTAGGGCTTTCTTT

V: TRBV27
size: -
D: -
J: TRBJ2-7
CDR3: CASSSIGGTYEQYF
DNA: TGTGCCAGCAGTAGTATAGGGGGTACCTACGAGCAGTACTTC

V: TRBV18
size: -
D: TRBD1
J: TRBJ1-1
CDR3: CASSPSGQGMNTEAFF
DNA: TGTGCCAGCTCACCAAGCGGACAGGGGATGAACACTGAAGCTTTCTTT

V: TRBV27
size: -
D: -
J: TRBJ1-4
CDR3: CASRTMGGNEKLFF
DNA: TGTGCCAGCAGGACCATGGGGGGTAATGAAAAACTGTTTTTT

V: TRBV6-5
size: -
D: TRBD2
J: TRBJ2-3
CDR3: CASSYGSGADTQYF
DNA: TGTGCCAGCAGTTACGGTAGCGGGGCAGATACGCAGTATTTT

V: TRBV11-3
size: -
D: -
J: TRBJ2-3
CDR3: CASSLEALEDTQYF
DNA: TGTGCCAGCAGCTTGGAGGCCCTCGAGGATACGCAGTATTTT

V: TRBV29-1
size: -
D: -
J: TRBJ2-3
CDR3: CSVEEGSPDTQYF
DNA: TGCAGCGTTGAAGAGGGTAGCCCAGATACGCAGTATTTT

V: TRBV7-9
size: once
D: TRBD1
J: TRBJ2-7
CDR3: CASSLGTGRAYEQYF
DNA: TGTGCCAGCAGCTTAGGGACAGGGCGAGCCTACGAGCAGTACTTC

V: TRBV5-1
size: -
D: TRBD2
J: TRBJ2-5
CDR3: CASSRLAGREETQYF
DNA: TGCGCCAGCAGTAGACTAGCGGGAAGGGAAGAGACCCAGTACTTC

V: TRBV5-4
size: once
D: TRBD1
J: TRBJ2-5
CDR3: CASSLSGTGDYETQYF
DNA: TGTGCCAGCAGCCTGAGCGGGACAGGGGATTACGAGACCCAGTACTTC